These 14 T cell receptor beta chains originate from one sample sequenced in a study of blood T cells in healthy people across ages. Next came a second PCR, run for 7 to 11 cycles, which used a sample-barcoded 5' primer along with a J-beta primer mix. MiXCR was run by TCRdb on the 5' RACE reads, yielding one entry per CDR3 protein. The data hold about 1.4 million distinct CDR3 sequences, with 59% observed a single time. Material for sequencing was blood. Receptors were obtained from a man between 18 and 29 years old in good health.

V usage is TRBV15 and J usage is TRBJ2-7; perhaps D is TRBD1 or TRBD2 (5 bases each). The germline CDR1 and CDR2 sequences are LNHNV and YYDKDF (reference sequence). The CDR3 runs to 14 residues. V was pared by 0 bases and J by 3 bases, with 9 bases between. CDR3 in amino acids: CATSRDWGSYEQYF. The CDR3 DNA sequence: TGTGCCACCAGCAGAGATTGGGGGAGCTACGAGCAGTACTTC.

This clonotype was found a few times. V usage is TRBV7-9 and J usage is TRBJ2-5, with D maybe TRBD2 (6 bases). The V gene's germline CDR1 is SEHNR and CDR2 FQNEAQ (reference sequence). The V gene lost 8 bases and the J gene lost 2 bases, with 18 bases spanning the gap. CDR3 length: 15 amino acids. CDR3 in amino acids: CASYSRAGGQETQYF. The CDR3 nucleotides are TGTGCCAGCTACTCAAGGGCCGGGGGACAAGAGACCCAGTACTTC.

CDR3 loop: CASSLIGRSYEQYF. DNA for the CDR3: TGTGCCAGCAGCTTAATTGGACGCTCCTACGAGCAGTACTTC. The chain uses TRBV7-9 and TRBJ2-7, with D unresolved. The CDR3 is 14 residues long. The V end was cut by 2 bases, the J end by 0 bases, with 8 bases between. Germline V gene data show CDR1 as SEHNR and CDR2 as FQNEAQ (reference sequence).

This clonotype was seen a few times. CDR3 amino acids: CASSQGGRQETQYF. The CDR3 coding sequence is TGTGCCAGCAGCCAAGGAGGGAGACAAGAGACCCAGTACTTC. The gene calls are TRBV3-1 and TRBJ2-5, with D maybe TRBD2 (5 bases). CDR3 length equals 14 residues. V was cut by 1 base and J by 2 bases, with 8 bases left in between. The germline CDR1 and CDR2 sequences are LGHDT and YNNKEL (reference sequence).

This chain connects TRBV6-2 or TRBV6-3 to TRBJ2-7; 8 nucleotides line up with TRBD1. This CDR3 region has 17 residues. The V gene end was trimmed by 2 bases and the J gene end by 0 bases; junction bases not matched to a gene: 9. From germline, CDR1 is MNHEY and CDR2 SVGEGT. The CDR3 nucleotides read TGTGCCAGCAGTTACGCCGCCCGGGACAGGATCTCCTACGAGCAGTACTTC. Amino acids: CASSYAARDRISYEQYF.

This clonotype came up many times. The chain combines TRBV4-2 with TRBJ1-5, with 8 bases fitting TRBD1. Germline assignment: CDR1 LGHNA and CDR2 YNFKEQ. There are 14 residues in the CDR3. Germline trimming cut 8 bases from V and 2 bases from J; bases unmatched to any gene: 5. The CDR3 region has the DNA TGTGCCAGCGGCAAGGGACAGGGCAATCAGCCCCAGCATTTT. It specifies CASGKGQGNQPQHF.

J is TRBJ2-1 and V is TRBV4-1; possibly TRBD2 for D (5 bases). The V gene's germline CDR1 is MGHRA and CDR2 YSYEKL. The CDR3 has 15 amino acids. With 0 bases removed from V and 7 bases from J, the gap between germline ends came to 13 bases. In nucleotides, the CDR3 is TGCGCCAGCAGCCAAGAAGGGAGACGAGGGAATGAGCAGTTCTTC. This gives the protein CASSQEGRRGNEQFF.

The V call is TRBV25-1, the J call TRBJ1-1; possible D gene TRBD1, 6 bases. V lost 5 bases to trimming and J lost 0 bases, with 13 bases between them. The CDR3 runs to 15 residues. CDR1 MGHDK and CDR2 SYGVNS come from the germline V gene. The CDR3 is CASSIRTAMNTEAFF. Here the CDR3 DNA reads TGTGCCAGCAGTATACGGACAGCCATGAACACTGAAGCTTTCTTT.

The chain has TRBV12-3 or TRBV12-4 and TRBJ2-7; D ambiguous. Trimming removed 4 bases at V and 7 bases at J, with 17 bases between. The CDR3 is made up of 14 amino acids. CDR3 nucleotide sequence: TGTGCCAGCAGTTCTCGCCCGGGTCCACGGGAGCAGTACTTC. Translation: CASSSRPGPREQYF.

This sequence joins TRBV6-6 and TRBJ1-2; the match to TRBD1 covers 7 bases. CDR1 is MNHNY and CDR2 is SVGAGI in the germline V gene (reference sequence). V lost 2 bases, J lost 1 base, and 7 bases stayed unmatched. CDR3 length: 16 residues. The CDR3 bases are TGTGCCAGCAGTTACGACCCGGGACAGTTTAACTATGGCTACACCTTC. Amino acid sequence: CASSYDPGQFNYGYTF.

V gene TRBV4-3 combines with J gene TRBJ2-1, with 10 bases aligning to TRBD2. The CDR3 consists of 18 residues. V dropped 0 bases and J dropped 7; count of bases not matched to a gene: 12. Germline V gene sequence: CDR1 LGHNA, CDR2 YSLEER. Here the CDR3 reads CASSQDLGWSGGANEQFF. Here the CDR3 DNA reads TGCGCCAGCAGCCAAGATTTGGGCTGGAGCGGGGGGGCGAATGAGCAGTTCTTC.

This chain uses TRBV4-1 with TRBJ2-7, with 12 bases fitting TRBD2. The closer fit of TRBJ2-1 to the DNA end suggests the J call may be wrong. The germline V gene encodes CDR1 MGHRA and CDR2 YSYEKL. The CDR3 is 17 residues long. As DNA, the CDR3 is TGCGCCAGCAGCCAACTTACTAGCGGGGGGAGCTCCTACGAGCAGTTCTTC. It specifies CASSQLTSGGSSYEQFF.

The CDR3 sequence: CASSHPGQQYEQYF. CDR3 nucleotides: TGCGCCAGCAGCCACCCGGGACAGCAGTACGAGCAGTACTTC. The chain carries TRBV4-1 and TRBJ2-5; 7 bases align to TRBD1. With the DNA end fitting TRBJ2-7 better, the J assignment may be wrong. This CDR3 region has 14 residues. Germline CDR1 is MGHRA and CDR2 is YSYEKL.

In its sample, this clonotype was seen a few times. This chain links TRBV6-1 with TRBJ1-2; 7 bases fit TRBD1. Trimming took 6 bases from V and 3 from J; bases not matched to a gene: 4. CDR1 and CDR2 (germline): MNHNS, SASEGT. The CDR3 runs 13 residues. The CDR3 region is CASRDRDHYGYTF. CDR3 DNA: TGTGCCAGCAGAGACAGGGACCACTATGGCTACACCTTC.